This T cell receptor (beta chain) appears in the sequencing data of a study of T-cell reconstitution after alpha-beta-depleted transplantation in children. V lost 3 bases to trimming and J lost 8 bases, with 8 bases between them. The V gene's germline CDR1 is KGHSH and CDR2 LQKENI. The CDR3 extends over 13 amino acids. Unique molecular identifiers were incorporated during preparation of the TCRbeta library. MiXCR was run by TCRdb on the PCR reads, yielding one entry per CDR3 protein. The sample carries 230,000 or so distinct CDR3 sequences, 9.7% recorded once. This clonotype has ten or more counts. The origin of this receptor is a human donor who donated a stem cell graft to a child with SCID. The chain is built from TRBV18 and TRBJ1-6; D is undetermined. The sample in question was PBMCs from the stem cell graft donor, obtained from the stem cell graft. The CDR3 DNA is TGTGCCAGCTCACCGGCGTGGGATTCACCCCTCCACTTT. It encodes CASSPAWDSPLHF. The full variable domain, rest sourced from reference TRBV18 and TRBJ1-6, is NAGVMQNPRHLVRRRGQEARLRCSPMKGHSHVYWYRQLPEEGLKFMVYLQKENIIDESGMPKERFSAEFPKEGPSILRIQQVVRGDSAAYFCASSPAWDSPLHFGNGTRLTVT.